One sample yielded the 22 T cell receptor beta chains listed below, sequenced in a study of blood T cells in healthy people across ages. With a J-beta primer mix and a sample-barcoded 5' primer, a second PCR ran roughly 6 to 11 cycles. One entry per CDR3 protein results from TCRdb running MiXCR on the 5' RACE reads. This table has approximately 900,000 distinct CDR3 sequences, about 48% appearing once. The sequencing input was blood. Source of these receptors: a man aged 25-45 years in good health.

This clonotype has just a few counts. The chain recombines TRBV2 with TRBJ1-4; possible D gene TRBD1, 6 bases. V lost 6 bases to trimming and J lost 4 bases, with 9 bases between them. Germline assignment: CDR1 SNHLY and CDR2 FYNNEI. This CDR3 region has 13 residues. CDR3 nucleotide sequence: TGTGCCAGCAGAAGGACAGTTAATGAAAAACTGTTTTTT. As protein: CASRRTVNEKLFF.

The chain recombines TRBV6-1 with TRBJ2-4; D is unclear. The J call may be mistaken, given a closer DNA end match to TRBJ2-7. The CDR3 runs to 14 residues. From germline, CDR1 is MNHNS and CDR2 SASEGT. CDR3 amino acids: CASSERWSLYEQYF. The CDR3 DNA reads TGTGCCAGCAGTGAAAGATGGAGTCTCTACGAGCAGTACTTC.

The gene calls are TRBV20-1 and TRBJ2-3; 7 bases are shared with TRBD2. This CDR3 has 13 residues. Germline CDR1 reads DFQATT; CDR2 reads SNEGSKA (reference sequence). The ends lost 8 bases at V and 5 bases at J; junction bases unmatched: 10. For the CDR3, the DNA is TGCAGTATTCCCCTGGGGGGGGGAGATACGCAGTATTTT. Residues: CSIPLGGGDTQYF.

V and J are TRBV28 and TRBJ1-2; D gene uncertain. V lost 2 bases and J 4 bases, leaving 11 bases between the germline ends. Germline CDR1 and CDR2: MDHEN and SYDVKM. The CDR3 spans 14 residues. The CDR3 sequence is CASSLVGQAYGYTF. The CDR3 nucleotides read TGTGCCAGCAGTTTAGTCGGTCAGGCCTATGGCTACACCTTC.

This chain links TRBV11-2 with TRBJ1-2; D might be TRBD1 (5 bases). Per germline, CDR1 SGHAT and CDR2 FQNNGV. The length of the CDR3 is 13 residues. Trimming stripped 4 bases from V and 2 bases from J, with 8 bases between. CDR3 coding DNA: TGTGCCAGCAGCTATGACAGCAACTATGGCTACACCTTC. This codes for CASSYDSNYGYTF.

The chain is built from TRBV6-1 and TRBJ2-1; a possible D gene is TRBD1 (7 bases). The V and J ends lost 8 bases and 4 bases respectively, with 30 bases between them. CDR3 length: 19 amino acids. The germline gives CDR1 MNHNS, CDR2 SASEGT. The CDR3 DNA follows: TGTGCCAGCGCCTCGGAGGGGGCACGAGATTCGATAACATACAATGAGCAGTTCTTC. This gives the protein CASASEGARDSITYNEQFF.

A remark on this clonotype: One base away lies a much larger clone, so this may be a sequencing read error. This chain joins TRBV29-1 and TRBJ1-2, with D possibly being TRBD1 (6 bases). Per the germline V gene, CDR1 is SQVTM and CDR2 is ANQGSEA. CDR3 length equals 12 residues. Trimming shortened V by 4 bases and J by 4 bases, and 10 bases separated the two germline ends. The CDR3 nucleotides read TGCAGCGTTGGTGAGGGGGGCTATGGCTACACCTTC. Translated, it gives CSVGEGGYGYTF.

Of note for this clonotype: The junction departs from germline at one end; a sequencing error may be responsible. The chain couples TRBV6-1 to TRBJ2-7; 7 bases map to TRBD1. CDR3 size: 15 residues. CDR1 MNHNS and CDR2 SASEGT come from the germline V gene. CDR3 in amino acids: CANSEPRGITYEQYF. CDR3 in DNA: TGTGCCAACAGTGAACCCAGGGGGATTACCTACGAGCAGTACTTC.

The chain combines TRBV21-1 with TRBJ1-5; the table's D call TRBD1 went unverified against the DNA. TRBV21-1 is termed a pseudogene. The CDR3 runs to 15 residues. DNA of the CDR3: TGTGCCAGCACCTCTCGAACAGGGGGTCACCAGCCCCAGCATTTT. Protein product: CASTSRTGGHQPQHF.

This clonotype has only a few counts. The rearrangement links TRBV4-2 to TRBJ2-5, with a weak D call TRBD1 (5 bases). V was clipped by 5 bases and J by 5 bases, with 15 bases between them. Germline V CDR1 and CDR2: LGHNA, YNFKEQ. The CDR3 length is 14 residues. This CDR3 is CASSIGDNAETQYF. The CDR3 nucleotides read TGTGCCAGCAGCATAGGGGATAACGCGGAGACCCAGTACTTC.

As for this clonotype: A junction boundary mismatches the germline segment, possibly from a read error. This chain uses TRBV11-2 with TRBJ2-1; unclear D gene. The CDR3 is 14 residues long. The V gene's germline CDR1 is SGHAT and CDR2 FQNNGV. The CDR3 protein is CASSVDLLVPEQFF. The CDR3 nucleotides are TGTGCCAGCAGCGTAGATCTTCTTGTACCTGAGCAGTTCTTC.

This clonotype was counted at least ten times. The gene calls are TRBV12-3 or TRBV12-4 and TRBJ2-5; a possible D gene is TRBD2 (5 bases). CDR3 size: 15 residues. Trimming removed 8 bases from V and 4 bases from J, with 20 bases in between. CDR3 bases: TGTGCCAGCCATGCCGGCGGGTTTACCCGAGAGACCCAGTACTTC. Protein product: CASHAGGFTRETQYF.

There are a few counts of this clonotype. This chain joins TRBV5-8 and TRBJ1-5; 7 nucleotides agree with TRBD1. This CDR3 comprises 15 residues. CDR1 SGHTS and CDR2 YDEGEE come from the germline V gene. V was clipped by 3 bases and J by 4 bases; unmatched bases: 7. The CDR3 here is CASSYGTVENQPQHF. Written as DNA, the CDR3 is TGTGCCAGCAGCTATGGGACAGTAGAAAATCAGCCCCAGCATTTT. The entire variable domain, with the rest obtained from reference TRBV5-8 and TRBJ1-5, is as follows: EAGVTQSPTHLIKTRGQQATLRCSPISGHTSVYWYQQALGLGLQFLLWYDEGEERNRGNFPPRFSGRQFPNYSSELNVNALELEDSALYLCASSYGTVENQPQHFGDGTRLSIL.

Remarks on this clonotype: An end of the junction does not agree with germline; a read error may underlie this. The chain recombines TRBV7-2 with TRBJ2-3; D remains ambiguous. This CDR3 spans 14 amino acids. Per germline, CDR1 SGHTA and CDR2 FQGNSA. For the CDR3, the DNA is TGTGTCAGCAGCTCCAGAGCTAGCACAGATACGCAGTATTTT. Translating gives CVSSSRASTDTQYF.

J is TRBJ1-2 and V is TRBV4-2; D perhaps matches TRBD1 (5 bases). The germline V gene encodes CDR1 LGHNA and CDR2 YNFKEQ. The CDR3 length is 15 residues. V gave up 0 bases and J gave up 3 bases, with 11 bases separating them. The DNA for the CDR3 is TGTGCCAGCAGCCAAGATAGGGGTTACGACTATGGCTACACCTTC. Translating gives CASSQDRGYDYGYTF.

The J gene is TRBJ2-7, the V gene TRBV27, with 9 nucleotides matching TRBD1. The CDR3 is 16 amino acids. Germline CDR1 MNHEY, CDR2 SMNVEV (reference sequence). The junction had 10 bases not matched to a gene; V was cut back by 2 bases and J by 5 bases. CDR3 sequence (DNA): TGTGCCAGCAGTTTAATCCGGACAGGGGAGCCCGACGAGCAGTACTTC. Translating it yields CASSLIRTGEPDEQYF.

The J gene is TRBJ1-5, the V gene TRBV6-2 or TRBV6-3; D not resolved. Germline CDR1 reads MNHEY; CDR2 reads SVGEGT. This CDR3 comprises 15 residues. Trimming stripped 6 bases from V and 3 bases from J, with 15 bases between. The CDR3 sequence is CASRDDGRNNQPQHF. The CDR3 DNA sequence: TGTGCCAGCAGGGACGACGGACGGAACAATCAGCCCCAGCATTTT.

A few counts support this clonotype. The chain is built from TRBV25-1 and TRBJ2-7; D is undetermined. CDR1 and CDR2 (germline): MGHDK, SYGVNS. The CDR3 is 14 residues long. The V and J ends lost 3 bases and 2 bases respectively, with 11 bases between them. CDR3: CASSDRTVTYEQYF. Written as DNA, the CDR3 is TGTGCCAGCAGTGATAGGACGGTGACCTACGAGCAGTACTTC.

The chain's CDR3 is CASSLPSNEQYF. CDR3 coding DNA: TGCGCCAGCAGCTTGCCTAGCAATGAGCAGTACTTC. The chain links TRBV5-1 to TRBJ2-5; perhaps TRBD2 as D (5 bases). Germline V gene sequence: CDR1 SGHRS, CDR2 YFSETQ. V was cut by 1 base and J by 11 bases, with 12 bases left in between. The CDR3 has 12 amino acids. Full variable domain (remainder filled in from reference TRBV5-1 and TRBJ2-5): KAGVTQTPRYLIKTRGQQVTLSCSPISGHRSVSWYQQTPGQGLQFLFEYFSETQRNKGNFPGRFSGRQFSNSRSEMNVSTLELGDSALYLCASSLPSNEQYFGPGTRLLVL.

In this sample, this clonotype turned up a few times. This rearrangement joins TRBV29-1 to TRBJ2-5, with D unresolved. CDR3 length: 14 residues. Germline CDR1 reads SQVTM; CDR2 reads ANQGSEA. V lost 5 bases and J lost 4, with 17 bases in between. CDR3 DNA sequence: TGCAGCGTTCGATCCCAAGGACGTTCAGAGACCCAGTACTTC. Its translation: CSVRSQGRSETQYF.

The chain couples TRBV29-1 to TRBJ2-3, with 7 nucleotides matching TRBD1. CDR3 length equals 14 residues. Losses at the gene ends were 7 bases for V and 2 bases for J; bases not matched to a gene: 9. The germline CDR1 and CDR2 sequences are SQVTM and ANQGSEA. For the CDR3, the DNA is TGCAGCGCCGACAGGGCAGGCACCACAGATACGCAGTATTTT. This codes for CSADRAGTTDTQYF.

The chain links TRBV5-1 to TRBJ2-4; 10 bases align to TRBD1. The J call may be in error: the DNA end matches TRBJ2-5 better. Germline values: CDR1 SGHRS, CDR2 YFSETQ. CDR3 length: 16 residues. The CDR3 sequence is CASSLSSGQGYETQYF. The CDR3, as DNA: TGCGCCAGCAGCTTGTCCTCGGGACAGGGGTATGAGACCCAGTACTTC.